The 4 T cell receptor beta chains below come from one sample, sequenced in a study of blood T cell repertoires in COVID-19. Data came from immunoSEQ multiplex PCR; TCRdb stores just in-frame clones and leaves some out. The data show 87,000 or so clones, just over 85% seen once. Sequencing was performed on peripheral blood. These receptor sequences come from a woman of 80 years or more in a cohort sampled during active or convalescent COVID-19.

The table lists this clone with a few counts. This rearrangement joins TRBV28 to TRBJ1-1; possible D gene TRBD1, 6 bases. CDR3 length: 16 residues. Germline V gives CDR1 MDHEN, CDR2 SYDVKM. V was clipped by 8 bases and J by 2 bases, with 21 bases between them. The CDR3 sequence is CASVDPGGFPNTEAFF. CDR3 nucleotide sequence: TGTGCCAGCGTCGACCCGGGGGGCTTTCCTAACACTGAAGCTTTCTTT.

The J gene is TRBJ1-5, the V gene TRBV6-6, with 9 bases lining up with TRBD1. CDR1 and CDR2 from the germline V gene are MNHNY and SVGAGI (reference sequence). CDR3 size: 14 residues. After removal of 5 bases from V and 5 bases from J, the junction contained 4 bases not matched to a gene. CDR3 DNA: TGTGCCAGCAGTCTAGGGACAGGGCATCAGCCCCAGCATTTT. This codes for CASSLGTGHQPQHF.

V is TRBV2 and J is TRBJ1-2; 8 bases map to TRBD1. The CDR3 length is 13 residues. The trim removed 7 bases at V and 7 bases at J, leaving 8 bases unmatched. In germline, CDR1 is SNHLY, CDR2 FYNNEI. This chain's CDR3 is CASKPDRVGGYTF. CDR3 nucleotide sequence: TGTGCCAGCAAGCCGGACAGGGTCGGTGGCTACACCTTC. Complete variable domain (other parts from reference TRBV2 and TRBJ1-2): EPEVTQTPSHQVTQMGQEVILRCVPISNHLYFYWYRQILGQKVEFLVSFYNNEISEKSEIFDDQFSVERPDGSNFTLKIRSTKLEDSAMYFCASKPDRVGGYTFGSGTRLTVV.

Here the CDR3 reads CASSPAVTSTDTQYF. CDR3 nucleotide sequence: TGTGCCAGCAGCCCCGCCGTGACTAGCACAGATACGCAGTATTTT. The chain is built from TRBV7-3 and TRBJ2-3; D call uncertain. CDR1 SGHTA and CDR2 FQGTGA come from the germline V gene. V lost 5 bases, J lost 0 bases, and 12 bases lay in between. There are 15 residues in the CDR3.